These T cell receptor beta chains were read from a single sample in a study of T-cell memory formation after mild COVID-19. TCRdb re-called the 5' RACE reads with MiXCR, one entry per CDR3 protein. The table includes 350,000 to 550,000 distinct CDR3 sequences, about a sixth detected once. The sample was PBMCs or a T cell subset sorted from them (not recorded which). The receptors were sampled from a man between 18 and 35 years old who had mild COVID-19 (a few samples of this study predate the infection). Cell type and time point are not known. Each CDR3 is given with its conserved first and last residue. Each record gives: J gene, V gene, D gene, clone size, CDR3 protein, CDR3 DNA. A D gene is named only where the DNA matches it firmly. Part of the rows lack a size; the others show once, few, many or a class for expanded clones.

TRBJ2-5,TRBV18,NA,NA,CASSLSDRPRTGAQYF,TGTGCCAGCTCGCTATCAGACAGGCCCAGAACGGGAGCCCAGTACTTC
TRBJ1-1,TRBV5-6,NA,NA,CASSNGLRNTEAFF,TGTGCCAGCAGCAATGGTTTAAGGAACACTGAAGCTTTCTTT
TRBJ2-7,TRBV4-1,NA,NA,CASSQELTYEQYF,TGCGCCAGCAGCCAAGAACTGACCTACGAGCAGTACTTC
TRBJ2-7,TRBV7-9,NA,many,CASSFTGGGHEQYF,TGTGCCAGCAGTTTTACAGGAGGGGGCCACGAGCAGTACTTC
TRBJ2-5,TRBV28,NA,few,CASTLLGVETQYF,TGTGCCAGCACCCTTCTGGGGGTGGAGACCCAGTACTTC
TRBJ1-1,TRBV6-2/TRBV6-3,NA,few,CASNKWGTEAFF,TGTGCCAGCAACAAGTGGGGCACTGAAGCTTTCTTT
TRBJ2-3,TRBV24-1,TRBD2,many,CATSDPLALVGADTQYF,TGTGCCACCAGTGATCCACTAGCGCTCGTTGGAGCAGATACGCAGTATTTT
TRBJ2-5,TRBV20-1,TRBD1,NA,CSARGQIQETQYF,TGCAGTGCTAGGGGACAGATACAAGAGACCCAGTACTTC
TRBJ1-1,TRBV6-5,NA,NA,CASSNWGGAFF,TGTGCCAGCTCGAACTGGGGGGGAGCTTTCTTT
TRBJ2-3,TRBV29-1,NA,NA,CSVDGGAPDTQYF,TGCAGCGTTGATGGGGGGGCTCCAGATACGCAGTATTTT
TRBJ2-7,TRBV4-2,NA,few,CASSQDAGAPYEQYF,TGTGCCAGCAGCCAAGATGCGGGGGCCCCCTACGAGCAGTACTTC
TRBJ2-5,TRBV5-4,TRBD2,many,CASSLGLAGEETQYF,TGTGCCAGCAGCTTGGGGCTAGCGGGGGAAGAGACCCAGTACTTC
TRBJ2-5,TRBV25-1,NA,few,CASSGESGWETQYF,TGTGCCAGCAGTGGGGAGAGCGGGTGGGAGACCCAGTACTTC
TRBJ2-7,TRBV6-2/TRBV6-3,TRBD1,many,CASSYSAGGRLEQYF,TGTGCCAGCAGTTACTCGGCAGGGGGCCGGCTCGAGCAGTACTTC
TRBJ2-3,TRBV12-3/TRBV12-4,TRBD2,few,CASSFVAGDTNTQYF,TGTGCCAGCAGTTTCGTAGCGGGGGACACGAATACGCAGTATTTT
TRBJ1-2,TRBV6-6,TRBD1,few,CASSSGGTGYTF,TGTGCCAGCAGTTCAGGGGGTACTGGCTACACCTTC
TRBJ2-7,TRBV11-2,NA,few,CASSLDSLNMEYYEQYF,TGTGCCAGCAGCTTAGATTCCCTTAACATGGAATACTACGAGCAGTACTTC
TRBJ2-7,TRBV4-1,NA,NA,CASSHPQAVGSYEQYF,TGCGCCAGCAGCCACCCCCAGGCCGTAGGCTCCTACGAGCAGTACTTC
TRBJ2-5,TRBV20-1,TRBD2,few,CSARILAGVGETQYF,TGCAGTGCTCGCATACTAGCGGGGGTTGGAGAGACCCAGTACTTC
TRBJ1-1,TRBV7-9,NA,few,CASSWIRDGEAFF,TGTGCCAGCAGTTGGATCCGGGACGGTGAAGCTTTCTTT
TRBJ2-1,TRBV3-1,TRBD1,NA,CASSQVRTGTGPPNEQFF,TGTGCCAGCAGCCAAGTCAGAACCGGGACAGGGCCTCCCAATGAGCAGTTCTTC
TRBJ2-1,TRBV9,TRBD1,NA,CASSTTGAEQFF,TGTGCCAGCAGCACAACAGGGGCTGAGCAGTTCTTC
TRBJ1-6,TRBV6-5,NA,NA,CASSYRGPISYNSPLHF,TGTGCCAGCAGTTACCGGGGACCGATCTCCTATAATTCACCCCTCCACTTT
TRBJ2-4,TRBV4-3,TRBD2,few,CASSRQLAGGPTGAFQYF,TGCGCCAGCAGCCGACAGCTAGCGGGGGGACCAACTGGGGCGTTTCAGTACTTC
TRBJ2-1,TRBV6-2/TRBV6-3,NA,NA,CASTLDRVEQFF,TGTGCCAGCACCCTGGACCGGGTCGAGCAGTTCTTC
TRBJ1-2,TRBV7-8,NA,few,CASSLVSRGRGYTF,TGTGCCAGCAGCTTAGTCTCCCGCGGGCGGGGCTACACCTTC
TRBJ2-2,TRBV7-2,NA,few,CASSLRLRVTGELFF,TGTGCCAGCAGTCTACGCCTCAGGGTCACCGGGGAGCTGTTTTTT
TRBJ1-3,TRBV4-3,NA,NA,CASSQGALYGNTIYF,TGCGCCAGCAGCCAAGGGGCCCTTTATGGAAACACCATATATTTT